The 26 T cell receptor beta chains below come from one sample, sequenced in a study of glioma-infiltrating T cells after dendritic cell vaccination. Profiled with immunoSEQ multiplex PCR; TCRdb holds only in-frame clones, not every one. The sample holds about 92,000 clones, under 90% seen once. The sample in question was blood, obtained before dendritic cell vaccination. Receptors originate from a human donor with glioblastoma.

This chain links TRBV5-8 with TRBJ1-5, with TRBD1 matching over 7 bases. The CDR3 runs 14 residues. In germline, CDR1 is SGHTS, CDR2 YDEGEE. Trimming took 5 bases from V and 5 from J; bases not matched to a gene: 7. The CDR3 sequence is CASRIGGPYQPQHF. The CDR3 DNA reads TGTGCCAGCAGAATAGGGGGCCCTTATCAGCCCCAGCATTTT.

The chain couples TRBV27 to TRBJ2-1; 9 bases fit TRBD2. This CDR3 is 15 amino acids long. The J segment lost 5 bases and the V segment lost 7 bases, leaving 9 bases of the junction unmatched. In germline, CDR1 is MNHEY, CDR2 SMNVEV (reference sequence). Here the CDR3 reads CASKPIAGANNEQFF. The CDR3 DNA reads as TGTGCCAGCAAACCCATAGCGGGAGCGAACAATGAGCAGTTCTTC.

This clone was recorded only once. The rearrangement links TRBV19 to TRBJ1-1; D is unclear. V lost 6 bases to trimming and J lost 5 bases, with 16 bases between them. The length of the CDR3 is 14 residues. Germline-derived CDR1 and CDR2 are LNHDA and SQIVND (reference sequence). The CDR3 here is CASRLREGWTEAFF. CDR3 DNA: TGTGCCAGTAGACTTCGGGAAGGTTGGACTGAAGCTTTCTTT.

This clone was observed once. The V call is TRBV13, the J call TRBJ2-7, with a weak D call TRBD1 (5 bases). Per germline, CDR1 PRHDT and CDR2 FYEKMQ (reference sequence). The CDR3 is 14 residues long. V was trimmed by 2 bases and J by 7 bases, leaving 15 bases between them. CDR3 DNA: TGTGCCAGCAGCTTAAGGGGCAGGGAAGGAGAGCAGTACTTC. Its protein product is CASSLRGREGEQYF.

This sequence joins TRBV28 and TRBJ1-2; perhaps TRBD1 as D (5 bases). V dropped 1 base and J dropped 3 bases, with 12 bases sitting between them. Germline assignment: CDR1 MDHEN and CDR2 SYDVKM. CDR3 length: 15 amino acids. CDR3 coding DNA: TGTGCCAGCAGTTTATTTTCAGACAGCTACTATGGCTACACCTTC. Its protein is CASSLFSDSYYGYTF.

V gene TRBV5-6 combines with J gene TRBJ1-5; 9 bases align to TRBD1. V gave up 3 bases and J gave up 6 bases; unmatched junction bases: 4. The length of the CDR3 is 14 residues. Germline V gene data show CDR1 as SGHDT and CDR2 as YYEEEE. The CDR3: CASSWGQGVQPQHF. The CDR3 region has the DNA TGTGCCAGCAGCTGGGGACAGGGAGTTCAGCCCCAGCATTTT.

The J gene is TRBJ2-7, the V gene TRBV5-4; weak D call: TRBD1 (6 bases). The CDR3 sequence is 20 residues long. Germline V gene sequence: CDR1 SGHNT, CDR2 YYREEE (reference sequence). The V gene lost 5 bases and the J gene lost 2 bases, with 32 bases spanning the gap. The CDR3 bases are TGTGCCAGCAGTTCGGCACAGGGAAATAAGGCGGGTCGCTCAACCTACGAGCAGTACTTC. Translating gives CASSSAQGNKAGRSTYEQYF.

The rearrangement joins TRBV5-1 to TRBJ2-3; 9 bases are shared with TRBD2. CDR3 length: 15 amino acids. Germline V gene sequence: CDR1 SGHRS, CDR2 YFSETQ. V shed 5 bases, J shed 6 bases, and the junction held 10 bases outside the gene matches. The CDR3: CASRGPSGTEDTQYF. In DNA form, the CDR3 reads TGCGCCAGCAGGGGGCCTAGCGGGACGGAGGATACGCAGTATTTT.

The chain links TRBV5-4 to TRBJ2-5; D is unclear. V was clipped by 3 bases and J by 5 bases, with 2 bases between them. The germline CDR1 and CDR2 sequences are SGHNT and YYREEE (reference sequence). The CDR3 is 10 amino acids. This CDR3 is CASSSETQYF. The CDR3 nucleotides are TGTGCCAGCAGCTCTGAGACCCAGTACTTC.

This clone was detected once. Written as DNA, the CDR3 is TGCAGCGTTGAGCTCGAGAGGAACACTGAAGCTTTCTTT. It codes for CSVELERNTEAFF. This chain connects TRBV29-1 to TRBJ1-1, with D unclear. Germline V gene sequence: CDR1 SQVTM, CDR2 ANQGSEA. The CDR3 sequence is 13 residues long. Trimming pared 3 bases from V and 1 base from J, leaving 9 bases between.

V and J are TRBV2 and TRBJ2-7; D is possibly TRBD1 (6 bases). Deletions cut 6 bases from V and 2 bases from J, with 14 bases between. The CDR3 is 14 amino acids. The germline V gene has CDR1 SNHLY and CDR2 FYNNEI. The CDR3 DNA sequence: TGTGCCAGCAGAGAACGACAGGCCGCCTACGAGCAGTACTTC. It translates to CASRERQAAYEQYF.

The chain couples TRBV7-9 to TRBJ1-2; 7 bases are a match to TRBD1. V was pared by 4 bases and J by 4 bases, with 6 bases of the junction left unmatched. Germline CDR1 SEHNR, CDR2 FQNEAQ (reference sequence). This CDR3 contains 14 residues. CDR3 region: CASSSGQFFYGYTF. CDR3 DNA sequence: TGTGCCAGCAGCTCGGGACAGTTCTTCTATGGCTACACCTTC.

The genes are TRBV6-1 and TRBJ2-5; 8 bases fit TRBD1. This CDR3 is 13 amino acids long. CDR1 MNHNS and CDR2 SASEGT come from the germline V gene. V shed 6 bases, J shed 6 bases, and the junction held 6 bases outside the gene matches. CDR3 bases: TGTGCCAGCAGGAGACAGGGGATAAAGACCCAGTACTTC. Amino acid sequence: CASRRQGIKTQYF.

This chain connects TRBV29-1 to TRBJ1-2; TRBD1 aligns across 8 bases. This CDR3 spans 17 amino acids. Germline loops: CDR1 SQVTM, CDR2 ANQGSEA. The V segment lost 6 bases and the J segment 4 bases; nucleotides outside the gene matches: 19. CDR3 in DNA: TGCAGCGTCGTCCCTTGGGGACAGGCCGGTTTAGTCTATGGCTACACCTTC. Translated: CSVVPWGQAGLVYGYTF.

V usage is TRBV7-2 and J usage is TRBJ2-7; 10 bases map to TRBD2. V dropped 0 bases and J dropped 7; count of bases not matched to a gene: 6. This CDR3 has 15 residues. Germline CDR1 is SGHTA and CDR2 is FQGNSA. CDR3 sequence: CASSLAEAGGREQYF. CDR3 DNA: TGTGCCAGCAGCTTAGCGGAAGCGGGGGGGCGTGAGCAGTACTTC.

This rearrangement joins TRBV6-5 to TRBJ1-2, with D maybe TRBD1 (6 bases). From germline, CDR1 is MNHEY and CDR2 SVGAGI. Deletions cut 4 bases from V and 5 bases from J, with 17 bases between. The CDR3 consists of 15 residues. The CDR3 nucleotides are TGTGCCAGCAGTTCCCCTCATTCGACAGGTTATGGCTACACCTTC. Translating gives CASSSPHSTGYGYTF.

The genes are TRBV5-1 and TRBJ2-3, with a tentative D call TRBD2 (6 bases). Trimming left V 0 bases short and J 6 bases short, with 20 bases between. CDR1 SGHRS and CDR2 YFSETQ come from the germline V gene. There are 17 residues in the CDR3. CDR3 DNA: TGCGCCAGCAGCTTGGGGAGGGCAGGACGGATTTTGGATACGCAGTATTTT. Residues: CASSLGRAGRILDTQYF. Full variable domain (rest looked up from reference TRBV5-1 and TRBJ2-3): KAGVTQTPRYLIKTRGQQVTLSCSPISGHRSVSWYQQTPGQGLQFLFEYFSETQRNKGNFPGRFSGRQFSNSRSEMNVSTLELGDSALYLCASSLGRAGRILDTQYFGPGTRLTVL.

This rearrangement joins TRBV6-6 to TRBJ2-2; D may be TRBD1 (5 bases). The CDR3 has 16 residues. Looked up from germline, CDR1 is MNHNY and CDR2 is SVGAGI (reference sequence). Trimming took off 0 bases at V and 1 base at J, with 9 bases between the two ends. The CDR3 here is CASSYSGQGNTGELFF. CDR3 nucleotides: TGTGCCAGCAGTTACTCCGGCCAGGGGAACACCGGGGAGCTGTTTTTT.

The chain employs TRBV25-1 and TRBJ2-7; 8 bases are shared with TRBD1. With V trimmed by 3 bases and J by 3 bases, 13 bases remained unmatched. The CDR3 runs 17 residues. The germline V gene has CDR1 MGHDK and CDR2 SYGVNS. The CDR3 nucleotides are TGTGCCAGCAGTGACTCATACCCGACAGGGGCGAACTACGAGCAGTACTTC. It translates to CASSDSYPTGANYEQYF.

The chain couples TRBV14 to TRBJ2-5; 12 bases are a match to TRBD2. Trimming removed 1 base from V and 3 bases from J; junction bases left unmatched: 12. There are 19 residues in the CDR3. The germline V gene has CDR1 SGHDN and CDR2 FVKESK. The DNA for the CDR3 is TGTGCCAGCAGCCAAGGTGCCGGGACTAGCGGGTTCAACAAAGAGACCCAGTACTTC. Translated, it gives CASSQGAGTSGFNKETQYF.

The chain recombines TRBV6-5 with TRBJ2-7; possibly TRBD2 for D (6 bases). CDR3 length: 14 residues. Trimming pared 5 bases from V and 2 bases from J, leaving 13 bases between. CDR1 is MNHEY, CDR2 SVGAGI, per germline. This CDR3 is CASSQRVPPYEQYF. The CDR3 region has the DNA TGTGCCAGCAGTCAGCGGGTGCCCCCCTACGAGCAGTACTTC.

V usage is TRBV28 and J usage is TRBJ1-5; D might be TRBD1 (6 bases). Germline assignment: CDR1 MDHEN and CDR2 SYDVKM. The V and J ends lost 2 bases and 0 bases respectively, with 11 bases between them. The CDR3 loop spans 16 amino acids. CDR3 amino acids: CASSLGQFYSNQPQHF. In DNA form, the CDR3 reads TGTGCCAGCAGTTTAGGACAGTTCTATAGCAATCAGCCCCAGCATTTT.

The chain combines TRBV27 with TRBJ1-1, with 7 bases aligning to TRBD1. V shed 2 bases, J shed 5 bases, and the junction held 8 bases outside the gene matches. The CDR3 runs to 15 residues. Germline V gene lookup returns CDR1 MNHEY and CDR2 SMNVEV (reference sequence). DNA for the CDR3: TGTGCCAGCAGTTTACTGGCAGGGGGGTTTACTGAAGCTTTCTTT. It is translated as CASSLLAGGFTEAFF.

The chain combines TRBV9 with TRBJ2-7; TRBD2 matches 8 bases. CDR1 and CDR2 (germline): SGDLS, YYNGEE. The CDR3 runs 13 residues. V was pared by 0 bases and J by 6 bases, with 2 bases of the junction left unmatched. The CDR3 is CASSVGAGGEQYF. CDR3 DNA sequence: TGTGCCAGCAGCGTAGGGGCGGGGGGCGAGCAGTACTTC.

The chain recombines TRBV6-1 with TRBJ2-2, with a tentative D call TRBD1 (5 bases). Germline lookup yields CDR1 MNHNS and CDR2 SASEGT. This CDR3 region has 14 residues. V shed 10 bases and J shed 5 bases, with 17 bases lying between them. This CDR3 reads CANSQGLWTGELFF. The CDR3 bases are TGTGCCAACTCGCAGGGATTATGGACCGGGGAGCTGTTTTTT.

This chain uses TRBV11-2 with TRBJ2-6, with D possibly TRBD1 on 5 matching bases. The CDR3 runs 16 residues. V was pared by 5 bases and J by 0 bases, with 11 bases between. CDR1 SGHAT and CDR2 FQNNGV come from the germline V gene. The CDR3 sequence is CASSLGASSGANVLTF. Here the CDR3 DNA reads TGTGCCAGCAGCCTAGGGGCAAGCTCTGGGGCCAACGTCCTGACTTTC. Full variable domain (outside the CDR3, taken from reference TRBV11-2 and TRBJ2-6): EAGVAQSPRYKIIEKRQSVAFWCNPISGHATLYWYQQILGQGPKLLIQFQNNGVVDDSQLPKDRFSAERLKGVDSTLKIQPAKLEDSAVYLCASSLGASSGANVLTFGAGSRLTVL.